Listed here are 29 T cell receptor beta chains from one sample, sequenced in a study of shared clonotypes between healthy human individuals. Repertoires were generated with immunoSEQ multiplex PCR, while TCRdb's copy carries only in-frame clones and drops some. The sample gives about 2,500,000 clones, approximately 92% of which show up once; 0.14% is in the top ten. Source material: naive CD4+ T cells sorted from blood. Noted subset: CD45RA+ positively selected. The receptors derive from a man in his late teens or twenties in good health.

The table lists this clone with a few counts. This CDR3 is CASSGGRTSNQPQHF. CDR3 sequence (DNA): TGTGCCAGCAGTGGCGGGCGGACCTCCAATCAGCCCCAGCATTTT. The chain has TRBV6-6 and TRBJ1-5; D remains ambiguous. CDR1 is MNHNY and CDR2 is SVGAGI in the germline V gene (reference sequence). The V end was cut by 5 bases, the J end by 3 bases, with 14 bases between. CDR3 size: 15 residues.

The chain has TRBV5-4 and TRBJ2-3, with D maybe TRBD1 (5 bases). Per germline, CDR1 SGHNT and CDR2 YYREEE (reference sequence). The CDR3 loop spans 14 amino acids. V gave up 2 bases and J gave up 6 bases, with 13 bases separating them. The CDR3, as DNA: TGTGCCAGCAGCTTCAGTTCAGGGCGGGATACGCAGTATTTT. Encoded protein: CASSFSSGRDTQYF.

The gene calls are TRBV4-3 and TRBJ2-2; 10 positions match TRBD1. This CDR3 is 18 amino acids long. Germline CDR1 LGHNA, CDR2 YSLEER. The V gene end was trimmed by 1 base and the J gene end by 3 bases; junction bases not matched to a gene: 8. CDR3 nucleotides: TGCGCCAGCAGCCAAGTACTGACAGGGGGCGAGTACACCGGGGAGCTGTTTTTT. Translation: CASSQVLTGGEYTGELFF.

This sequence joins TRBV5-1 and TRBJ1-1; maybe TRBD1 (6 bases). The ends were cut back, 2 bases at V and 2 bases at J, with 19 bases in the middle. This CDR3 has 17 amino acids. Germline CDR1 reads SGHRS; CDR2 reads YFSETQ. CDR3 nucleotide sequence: TGCGCCAGCAGCTTTACGCCCTTGGGGGGGCATAACACTGAAGCTTTCTTT. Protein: CASSFTPLGGHNTEAFF.

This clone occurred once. CDR3 amino acids: CASSYSMINQPQHF. CDR3 DNA sequence: TGTGCCAGCAGTTACTCTATGATCAATCAGCCCCAGCATTTT. The chain employs TRBV6-5 and TRBJ1-5; D call uncertain. CDR1 and CDR2 from the germline V gene are MNHEY and SVGAGI. Trimming left V 0 bases short and J 3 bases short, with 6 bases between. The CDR3 is 14 residues long.

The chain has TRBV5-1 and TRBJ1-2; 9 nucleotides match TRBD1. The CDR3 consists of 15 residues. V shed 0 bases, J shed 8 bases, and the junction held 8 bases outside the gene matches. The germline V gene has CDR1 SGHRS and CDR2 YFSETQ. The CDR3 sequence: CASSLAGGQGGGYTF. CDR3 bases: TGCGCCAGCAGCTTGGCCGGGGGACAGGGAGGCGGCTACACCTTC.

The CDR3 DNA follows: TGCGCCAGCAGCCAAGTATCAGAGGGGGCATATGGCTACACCTTC. Amino acids: CASSQVSEGAYGYTF. The V and J genes are TRBV4-3 and TRBJ1-2; 7 bases map to TRBD1. Germline CDR1 reads LGHNA; CDR2 reads YSLEER. Unmatched junction bases numbered 7, after V lost 1 base and J lost 5 bases. The CDR3 length is 15 residues.

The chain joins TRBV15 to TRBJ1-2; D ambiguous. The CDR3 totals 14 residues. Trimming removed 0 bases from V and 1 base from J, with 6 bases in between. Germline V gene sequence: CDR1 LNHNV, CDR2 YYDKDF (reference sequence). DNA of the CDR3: TGTGCCACCAGCAGAGACAGGATTAACTATGGCTACACCTTC. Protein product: CATSRDRINYGYTF.

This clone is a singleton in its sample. CDR3 amino acids: CASSLAFGGRAIGNNEQFF. CDR3 sequence (DNA): TGTGCCAGCAGCTTAGCGTTTGGTGGGAGGGCCATAGGGAACAATGAGCAGTTCTTC. V gene TRBV7-9 combines with J gene TRBJ2-1; 7 bases fit TRBD2. V lost 0 bases to trimming and J lost 5 bases; unmatched junction nucleotides: 16. The CDR3 contains 19 residues. Germline CDR1 reads SEHNR; CDR2 reads FQNEAQ (reference sequence). Complete variable domain (other parts from reference TRBV7-9 and TRBJ2-1): DTGVSQNPRHKITKRGQNVTFRCDPISEHNRLYWYRQTLGQGPEFLTYFQNEAQLEKSRLLSDRFSAERPKGSFSTLEIQRTEQGDSAMYLCASSLAFGGRAIGNNEQFFGPGTRLTVL.

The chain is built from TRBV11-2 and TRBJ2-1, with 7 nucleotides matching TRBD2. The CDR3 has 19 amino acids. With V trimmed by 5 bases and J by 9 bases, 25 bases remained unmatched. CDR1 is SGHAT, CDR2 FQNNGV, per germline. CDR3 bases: TGTGCCAGCAGCCTAGTGGAGGGCCTAGGCGGGAGATTCGGGAGTGAGCAGTTCTTC. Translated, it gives CASSLVEGLGGRFGSEQFF.

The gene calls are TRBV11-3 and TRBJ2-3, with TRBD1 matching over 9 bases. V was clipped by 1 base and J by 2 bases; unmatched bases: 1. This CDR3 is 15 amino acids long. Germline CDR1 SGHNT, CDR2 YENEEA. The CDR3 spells CASSLGQGDTDTQYF. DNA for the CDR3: TGTGCCAGCAGCTTAGGACAGGGGGACACAGATACGCAGTATTTT.

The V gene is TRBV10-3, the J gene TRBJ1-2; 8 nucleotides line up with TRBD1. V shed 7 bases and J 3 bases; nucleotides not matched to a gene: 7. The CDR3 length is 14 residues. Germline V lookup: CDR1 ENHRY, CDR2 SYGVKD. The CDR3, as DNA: TGTGCCATCACCCCAGGGGGCCTTTACTATGGCTACACCTTC. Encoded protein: CAITPGGLYYGYTF.

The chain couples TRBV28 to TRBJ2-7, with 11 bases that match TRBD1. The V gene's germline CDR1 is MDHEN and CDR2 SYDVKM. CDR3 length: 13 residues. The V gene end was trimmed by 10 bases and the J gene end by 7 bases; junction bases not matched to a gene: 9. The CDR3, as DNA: TGTGCCACCCGGACAGGGGGCTCGGGGGAGCAGTACTTC. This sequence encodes CATRTGGSGEQYF. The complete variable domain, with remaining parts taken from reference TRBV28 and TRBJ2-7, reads DVKVTQSSRYLVKRTGEKVFLECVQDMDHENMFWYRQDPGLGLRLIYFSYDVKMKEKGDIPEGYSVSREKKERFSLILESASTNQTSMYLCATRTGGSGEQYFGPGTRLTVT.

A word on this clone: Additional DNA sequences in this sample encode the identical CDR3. CDR3 coding DNA: TGCGCCAGCAGTTCAACCGGGACGGGAACCTACGAGCAGTACTTC. Encoded protein: CASSSTGTGTYEQYF. The V and J genes are TRBV5-1 and TRBJ2-7; D may correspond to TRBD1 or TRBD2 (5 bases each). CDR1 is SGHRS, CDR2 YFSETQ, per germline. Trimming shortened V by 5 bases and J by 2 bases, and 17 bases separated the two germline ends. The CDR3 contains 15 residues.

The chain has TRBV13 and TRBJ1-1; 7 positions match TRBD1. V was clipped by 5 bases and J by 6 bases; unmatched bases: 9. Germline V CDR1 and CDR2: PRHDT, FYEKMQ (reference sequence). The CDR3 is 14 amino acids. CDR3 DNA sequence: TGTGCCAGCAGCCCAGACAGGGTCCCGGCTGAAGCTTTCTTT. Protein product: CASSPDRVPAEAFF.

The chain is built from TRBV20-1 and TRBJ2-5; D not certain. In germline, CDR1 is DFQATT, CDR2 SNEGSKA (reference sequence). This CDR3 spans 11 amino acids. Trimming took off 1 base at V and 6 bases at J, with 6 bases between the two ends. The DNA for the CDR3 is TGCAGTGCTAGAGGTGAGAAGACCCAGTACTTC. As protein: CSARGEKTQYF.

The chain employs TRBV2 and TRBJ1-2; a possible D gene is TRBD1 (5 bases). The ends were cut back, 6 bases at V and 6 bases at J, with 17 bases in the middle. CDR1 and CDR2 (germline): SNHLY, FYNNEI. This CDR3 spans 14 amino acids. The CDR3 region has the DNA TGTGCCAGCAGCCCTGATAGGGGTTGGAATGGCTACACCTTC. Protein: CASSPDRGWNGYTF.

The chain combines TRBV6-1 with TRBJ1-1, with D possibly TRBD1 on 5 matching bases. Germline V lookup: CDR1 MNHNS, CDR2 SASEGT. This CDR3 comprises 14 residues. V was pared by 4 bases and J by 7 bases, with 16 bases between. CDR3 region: CASSVREGGFEAFF. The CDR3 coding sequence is TGTGCCAGCAGTGTCAGGGAGGGCGGGTTTGAAGCTTTCTTT.

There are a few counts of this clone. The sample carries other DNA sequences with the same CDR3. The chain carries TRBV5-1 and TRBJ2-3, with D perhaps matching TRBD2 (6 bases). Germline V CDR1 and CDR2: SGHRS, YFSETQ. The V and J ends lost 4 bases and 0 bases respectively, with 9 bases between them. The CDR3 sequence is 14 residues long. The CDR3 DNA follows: TGCGCCAGCAGCCCCGGGACTAGCACAGATACGCAGTATTTT. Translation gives CASSPGTSTDTQYF.

In DNA form, the CDR3 reads TGTGCCAGCAGCCTGACGGCGGGAGAGAGGACGCAGTATTTT. This translates into CASSLTAGERTQYF. The rearrangement links TRBV7-9 to TRBJ2-3, with 7 bases matching TRBD2. This CDR3 comprises 14 residues. CDR1 SEHNR and CDR2 FQNEAQ come from the germline V gene (reference sequence). The ends lost 5 bases at V and 9 bases at J; junction bases unmatched: 11.

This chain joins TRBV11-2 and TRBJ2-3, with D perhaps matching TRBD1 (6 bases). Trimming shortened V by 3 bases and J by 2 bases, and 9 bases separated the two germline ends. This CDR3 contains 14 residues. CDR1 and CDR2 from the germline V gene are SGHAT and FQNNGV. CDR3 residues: CASSFNRVTDTQYF. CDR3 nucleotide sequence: TGTGCCAGCAGCTTTAACAGGGTCACAGATACGCAGTATTTT.

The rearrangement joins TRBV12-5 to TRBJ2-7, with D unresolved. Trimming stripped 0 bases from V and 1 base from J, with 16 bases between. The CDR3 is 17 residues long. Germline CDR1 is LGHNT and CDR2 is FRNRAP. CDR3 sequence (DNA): TGTGCTAGTGGTTTGGTAACCGGATCCTCTTTTTCCTACGAGCAGTACTTC. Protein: CASGLVTGSSFSYEQYF.

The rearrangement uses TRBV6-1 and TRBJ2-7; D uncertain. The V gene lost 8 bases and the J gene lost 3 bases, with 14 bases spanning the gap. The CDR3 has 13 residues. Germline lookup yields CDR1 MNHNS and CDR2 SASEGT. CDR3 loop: CASYSGSNYEQYF. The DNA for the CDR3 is TGTGCCAGCTACTCCGGGTCCAACTACGAGCAGTACTTC.

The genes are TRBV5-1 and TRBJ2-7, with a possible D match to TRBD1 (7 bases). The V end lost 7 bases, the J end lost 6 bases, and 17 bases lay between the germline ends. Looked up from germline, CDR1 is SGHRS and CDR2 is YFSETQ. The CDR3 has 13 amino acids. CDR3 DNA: TGCGCCAGCCGAAGGGGGCAGGGAGGCGAGCAGTACTTC. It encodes CASRRGQGGEQYF.

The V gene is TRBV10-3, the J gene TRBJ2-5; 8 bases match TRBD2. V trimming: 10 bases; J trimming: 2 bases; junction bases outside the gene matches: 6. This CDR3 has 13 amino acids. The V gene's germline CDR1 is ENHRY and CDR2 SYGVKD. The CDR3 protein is CATLAGWQETQYF. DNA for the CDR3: TGTGCCACGTTAGCGGGGTGGCAAGAGACCCAGTACTTC.

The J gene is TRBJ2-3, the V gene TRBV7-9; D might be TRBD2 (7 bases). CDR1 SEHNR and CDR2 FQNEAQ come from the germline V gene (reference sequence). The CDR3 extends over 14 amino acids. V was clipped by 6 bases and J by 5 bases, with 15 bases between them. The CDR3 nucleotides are TGTGCCAGCAGAGGCGGACTAGGGGGAGATACGCAGTATTTT. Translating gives CASRGGLGGDTQYF.

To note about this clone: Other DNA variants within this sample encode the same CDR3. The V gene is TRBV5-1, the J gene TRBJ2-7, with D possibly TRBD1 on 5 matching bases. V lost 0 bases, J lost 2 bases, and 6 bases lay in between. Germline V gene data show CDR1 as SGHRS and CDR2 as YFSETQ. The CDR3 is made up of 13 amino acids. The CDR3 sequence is CASSLVGPYEQYF. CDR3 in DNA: TGCGCCAGCAGCTTGGTGGGGCCCTACGAGCAGTACTTC.

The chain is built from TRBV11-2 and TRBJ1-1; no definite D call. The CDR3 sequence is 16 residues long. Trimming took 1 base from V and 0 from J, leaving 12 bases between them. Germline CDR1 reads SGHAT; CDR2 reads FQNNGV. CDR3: CASSLAQDTVNTEAFF. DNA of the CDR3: TGTGCCAGCAGCTTAGCCCAAGACACGGTGAACACTGAAGCTTTCTTT.

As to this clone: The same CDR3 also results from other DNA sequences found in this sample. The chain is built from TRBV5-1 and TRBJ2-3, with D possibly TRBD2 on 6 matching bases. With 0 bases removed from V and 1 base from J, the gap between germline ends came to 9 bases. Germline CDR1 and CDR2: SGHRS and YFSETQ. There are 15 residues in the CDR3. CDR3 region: CASSLGGVGTDTQYF. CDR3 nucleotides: TGCGCCAGCAGCTTGGGCGGGGTGGGCACAGATACGCAGTATTTT.